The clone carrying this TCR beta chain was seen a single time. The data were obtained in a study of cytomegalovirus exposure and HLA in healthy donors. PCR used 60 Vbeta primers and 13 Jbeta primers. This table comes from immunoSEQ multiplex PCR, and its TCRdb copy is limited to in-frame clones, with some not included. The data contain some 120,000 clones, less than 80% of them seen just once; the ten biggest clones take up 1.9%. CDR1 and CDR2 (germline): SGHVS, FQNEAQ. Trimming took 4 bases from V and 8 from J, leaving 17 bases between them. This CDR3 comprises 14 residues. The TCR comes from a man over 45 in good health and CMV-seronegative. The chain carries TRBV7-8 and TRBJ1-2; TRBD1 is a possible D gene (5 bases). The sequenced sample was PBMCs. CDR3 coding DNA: TGTGCCAGCAGCTCGGGGGGTGGGGTAGGAGGCTACACCTTC. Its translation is CASSSGGGVGGYTF.